The present T cell receptor beta chain was sequenced within a study of blood T cells in healthy people across ages. General observations from the study: Fewer expanded clones and more diversity marked long-lived versus aged donors. Across the age range, TCR beta diversity per million T cells fell in a roughly linear way.

On this clonotype: What it binds is not known.

All donors came from Russia, were Caucasian and healthy, and spanned ages roughly 6 to 100. Every sample had a minimum of 7 million PBMCs isolated. Trimming took 8 bases from V and 6 from J; bases not matched to a gene: 7. The CDR3 extends over 13 amino acids. Germline loops: CDR1 SNHLY, CDR2 FYNNEI. Using a J-beta primer mix together with a sample-barcoded 5' primer, a second PCR was run for roughly 6 to 11 cycles. In TCRdb, the 5' RACE reads were re-called with MiXCR into one record per CDR3 protein. This sample has about 680,000 distinct CDR3 sequences; around 48% occur once, and the top ten carry around a third.

The clonotype comes from a woman aged 55-70 years in good health. The rearrangement uses TRBV2 and TRBJ1-5, with 7 bases lining up with TRBD1. Sequencing was carried out using blood. The CDR3: CASGWAGGQPQHF. The CDR3, as DNA: TGTGCCAGCGGCTGGGCAGGGGGTCAGCCCCAGCATTTT.